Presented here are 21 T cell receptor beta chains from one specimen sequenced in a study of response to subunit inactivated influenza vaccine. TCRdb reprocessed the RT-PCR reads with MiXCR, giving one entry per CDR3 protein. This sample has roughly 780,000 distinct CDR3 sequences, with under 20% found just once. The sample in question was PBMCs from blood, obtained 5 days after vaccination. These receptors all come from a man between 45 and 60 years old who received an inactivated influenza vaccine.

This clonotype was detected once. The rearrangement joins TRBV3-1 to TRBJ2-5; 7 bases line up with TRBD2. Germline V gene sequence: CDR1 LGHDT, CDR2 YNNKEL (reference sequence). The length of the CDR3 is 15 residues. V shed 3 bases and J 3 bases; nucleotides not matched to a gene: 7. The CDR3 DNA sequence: TGTGCCAGCAGCCAGGGATGGGCGGGAGAAGAGACCCAGTACTTC. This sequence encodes CASSQGWAGEETQYF.

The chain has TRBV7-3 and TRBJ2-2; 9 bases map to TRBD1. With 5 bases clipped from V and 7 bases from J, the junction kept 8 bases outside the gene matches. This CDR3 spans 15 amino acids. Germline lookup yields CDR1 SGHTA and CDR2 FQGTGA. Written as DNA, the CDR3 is TGTGCCAGCAGCAACACAGGGGGCTCAGTCGGGGAGCTGTTTTTT. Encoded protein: CASSNTGGSVGELFF.

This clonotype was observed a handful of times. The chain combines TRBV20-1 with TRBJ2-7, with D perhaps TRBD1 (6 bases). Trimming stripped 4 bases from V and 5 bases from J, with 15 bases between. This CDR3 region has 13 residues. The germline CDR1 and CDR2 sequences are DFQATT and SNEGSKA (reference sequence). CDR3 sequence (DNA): TGCAGTGCTATTCTTAACAGGGCCAACGAGCAGTACTTC. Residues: CSAILNRANEQYF.

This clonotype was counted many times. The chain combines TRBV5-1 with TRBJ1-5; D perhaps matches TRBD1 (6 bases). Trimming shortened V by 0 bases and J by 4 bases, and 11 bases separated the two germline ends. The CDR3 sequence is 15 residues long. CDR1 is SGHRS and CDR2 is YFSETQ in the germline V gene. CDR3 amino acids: CASSLDGGVNQPQHF. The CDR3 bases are TGCGCCAGCAGCTTGGACGGGGGCGTGAATCAGCCCCAGCATTTT.

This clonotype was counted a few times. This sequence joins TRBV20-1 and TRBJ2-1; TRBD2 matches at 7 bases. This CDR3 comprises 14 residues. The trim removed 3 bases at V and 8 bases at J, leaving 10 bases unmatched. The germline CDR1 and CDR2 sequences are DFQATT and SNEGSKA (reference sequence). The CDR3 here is CSASGGLGSDEQFF. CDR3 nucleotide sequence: TGCAGTGCTAGCGGTGGACTAGGGAGCGATGAGCAGTTCTTC.

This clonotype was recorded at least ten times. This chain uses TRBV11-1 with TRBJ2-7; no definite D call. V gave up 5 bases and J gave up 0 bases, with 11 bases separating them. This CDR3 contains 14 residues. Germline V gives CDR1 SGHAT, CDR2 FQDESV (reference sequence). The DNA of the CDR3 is TGTGCCAGCAGCCCCCCTACGGCCTCCTACGAGCAGTACTTC. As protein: CASSPPTASYEQYF.

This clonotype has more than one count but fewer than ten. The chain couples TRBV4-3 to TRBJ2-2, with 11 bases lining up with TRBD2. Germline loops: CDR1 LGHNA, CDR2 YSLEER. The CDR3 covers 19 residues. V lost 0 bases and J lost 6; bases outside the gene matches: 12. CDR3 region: CASSQDLLAGGPRSGELFF. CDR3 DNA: TGCGCCAGCAGCCAAGACCTCCTAGCGGGGGGCCCTAGGTCCGGGGAGCTGTTTTTT.

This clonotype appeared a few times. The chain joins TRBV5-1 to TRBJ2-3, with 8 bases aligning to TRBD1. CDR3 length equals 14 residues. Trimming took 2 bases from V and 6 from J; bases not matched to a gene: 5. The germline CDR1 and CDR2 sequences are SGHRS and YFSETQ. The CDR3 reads CASSLQGGVDTQYF. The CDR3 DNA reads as TGCGCCAGCAGCTTACAGGGGGGTGTCGATACGCAGTATTTT.

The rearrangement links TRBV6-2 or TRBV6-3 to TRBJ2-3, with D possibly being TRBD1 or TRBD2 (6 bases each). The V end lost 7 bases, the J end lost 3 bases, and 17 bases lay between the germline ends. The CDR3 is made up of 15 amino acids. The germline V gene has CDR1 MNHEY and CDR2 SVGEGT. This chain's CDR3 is CASTGYTGRTDTQYF. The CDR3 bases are TGTGCCAGCACGGGATATACAGGGAGGACAGATACGCAGTATTTT.

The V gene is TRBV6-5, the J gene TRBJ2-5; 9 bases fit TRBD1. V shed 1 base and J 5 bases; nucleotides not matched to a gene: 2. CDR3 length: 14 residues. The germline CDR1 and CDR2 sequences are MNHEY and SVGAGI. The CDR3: CASSYWGQGETQYF. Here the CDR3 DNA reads TGTGCCAGCAGTTACTGGGGACAGGGTGAGACCCAGTACTTC.

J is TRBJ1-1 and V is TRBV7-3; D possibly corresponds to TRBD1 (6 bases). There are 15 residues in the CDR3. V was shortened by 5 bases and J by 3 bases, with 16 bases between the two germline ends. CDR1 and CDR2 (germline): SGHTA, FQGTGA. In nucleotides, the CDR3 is TGTGCCAGCAGCCCCGAGGGGGGGTTGTACACTGAAGCTTTCTTT. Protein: CASSPEGGLYTEAFF. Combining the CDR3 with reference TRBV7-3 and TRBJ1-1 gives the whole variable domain GAGVSQTPSNKVTEKGKYVELRCDPISGHTALYWYRQSLGQGPEFLIYFQGTGAADDSGLPNDRFFAVRPEGSVSTLKIQRTERGDSAVYLCASSPEGGLYTEAFFGQGTRLTVV.

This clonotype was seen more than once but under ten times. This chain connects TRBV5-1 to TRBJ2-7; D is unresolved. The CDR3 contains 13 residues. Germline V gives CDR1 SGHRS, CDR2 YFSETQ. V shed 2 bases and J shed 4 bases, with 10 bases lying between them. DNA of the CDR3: TGCGCCAGCAGCTTTCGCCAGGAGTACGAGCAGTACTTC. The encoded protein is CASSFRQEYEQYF. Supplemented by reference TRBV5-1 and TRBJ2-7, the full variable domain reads KAGVTQTPRYLIKTRGQQVTLSCSPISGHRSVSWYQQTPGQGLQFLFEYFSETQRNKGNFPGRFSGRQFSNSRSEMNVSTLELGDSALYLCASSFRQEYEQYFGPGTRLTVT.

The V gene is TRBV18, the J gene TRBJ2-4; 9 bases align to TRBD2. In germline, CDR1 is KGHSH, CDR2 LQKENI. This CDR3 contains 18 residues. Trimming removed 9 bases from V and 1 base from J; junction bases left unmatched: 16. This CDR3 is CASSPRLLAGLAKNIQYF. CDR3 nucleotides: TGTGCCAGTTCTCCCCGGCTACTAGCGGGCCTGGCCAAAAACATTCAGTACTTC.

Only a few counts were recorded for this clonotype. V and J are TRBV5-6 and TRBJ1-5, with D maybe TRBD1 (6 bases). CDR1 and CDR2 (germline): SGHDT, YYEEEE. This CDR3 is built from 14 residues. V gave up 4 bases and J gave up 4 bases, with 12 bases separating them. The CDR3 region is CASSLRQANQPQHF. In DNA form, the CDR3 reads TGTGCCAGCAGCCTAAGACAGGCAAATCAGCCCCAGCATTTT.

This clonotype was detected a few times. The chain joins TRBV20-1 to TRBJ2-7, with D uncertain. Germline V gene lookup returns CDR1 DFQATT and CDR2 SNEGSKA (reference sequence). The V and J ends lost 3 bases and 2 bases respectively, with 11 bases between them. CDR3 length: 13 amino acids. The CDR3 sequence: CSASPKAPYEQYF. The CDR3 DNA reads TGCAGTGCTAGTCCGAAGGCTCCCTACGAGCAGTACTTC.

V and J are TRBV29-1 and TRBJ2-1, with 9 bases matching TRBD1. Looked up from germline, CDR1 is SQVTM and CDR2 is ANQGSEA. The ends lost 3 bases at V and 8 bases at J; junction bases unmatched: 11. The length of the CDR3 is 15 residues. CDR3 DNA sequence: TGCAGCGTTGAGCGCGGGACAGGGTATGTCGATGAGCAGTTCTTC. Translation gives CSVERGTGYVDEQFF.

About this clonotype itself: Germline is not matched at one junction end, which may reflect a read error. The CDR3 here is CAWKTYTGYSPLHF. As DNA, the CDR3 is TGTGCCTGGAAAACTTACACAGGGTATTCCCCCCTCCACTTT. The chain joins TRBV30 to TRBJ1-6; D is perhaps TRBD1 (6 bases). The CDR3 runs 14 residues. CDR1 is GTSNPN, CDR2 SVGIG, per germline (reference sequence).

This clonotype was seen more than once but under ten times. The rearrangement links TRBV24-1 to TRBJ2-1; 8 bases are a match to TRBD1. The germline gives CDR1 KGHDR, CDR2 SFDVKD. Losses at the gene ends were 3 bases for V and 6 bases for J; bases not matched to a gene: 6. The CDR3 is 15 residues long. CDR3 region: CATSDRGQALNEQFF. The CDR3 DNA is TGTGCCACCAGTGATCGGGGACAGGCCCTCAATGAGCAGTTCTTC.

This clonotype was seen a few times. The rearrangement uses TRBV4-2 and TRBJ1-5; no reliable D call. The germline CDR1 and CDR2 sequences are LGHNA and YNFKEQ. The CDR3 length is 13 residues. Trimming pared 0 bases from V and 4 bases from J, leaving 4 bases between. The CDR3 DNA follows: TGTGCCAGCAGCCAAGAGAAGAATCAGCCCCAGCATTTT. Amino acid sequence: CASSQEKNQPQHF.

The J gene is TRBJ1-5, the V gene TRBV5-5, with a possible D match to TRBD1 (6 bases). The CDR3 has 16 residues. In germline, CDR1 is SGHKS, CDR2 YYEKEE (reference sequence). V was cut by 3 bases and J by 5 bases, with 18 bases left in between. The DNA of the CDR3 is TGTGCCAGCAGCTCCGGAGGGGGAGGGGGATATCAGCCCCAGCATTTT. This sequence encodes CASSSGGGGGYQPQHF.

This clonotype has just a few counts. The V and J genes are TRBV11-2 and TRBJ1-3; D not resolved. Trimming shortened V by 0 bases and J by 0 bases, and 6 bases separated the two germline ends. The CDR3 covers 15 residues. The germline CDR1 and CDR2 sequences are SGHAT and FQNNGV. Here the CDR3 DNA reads TGTGCCAGCAGCTTAGAGGGGTACTCTGGAAACACCATATATTTT. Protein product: CASSLEGYSGNTIYF.